The present T cell receptor beta chain was sequenced within a study of blood T cell repertoires in COVID-19. J lost 6 bases, V lost 2 bases, and 9 bases had no gene match. This CDR3 region has 15 residues. Germline V gene data show CDR1 as MNHNS and CDR2 as SASEGT. Repertoires were generated with immunoSEQ multiplex PCR, while TCRdb's copy carries only in-frame clones and drops some. The sample shows about 180,000 clones, about 89% of them seen only once. This clone has only one observation. The specimen was peripheral blood. The origin of this receptor is a man younger than 35 who had recovered from COVID-19. This chain connects TRBV6-1 to TRBJ2-7; 8 bases match TRBD1. In nucleotides, the CDR3 is TGTGCCAGCAGTGAAACAGGGGGTATCACTTCCGAGCAGTACTTC. Translation: CASSETGGITSEQYF.